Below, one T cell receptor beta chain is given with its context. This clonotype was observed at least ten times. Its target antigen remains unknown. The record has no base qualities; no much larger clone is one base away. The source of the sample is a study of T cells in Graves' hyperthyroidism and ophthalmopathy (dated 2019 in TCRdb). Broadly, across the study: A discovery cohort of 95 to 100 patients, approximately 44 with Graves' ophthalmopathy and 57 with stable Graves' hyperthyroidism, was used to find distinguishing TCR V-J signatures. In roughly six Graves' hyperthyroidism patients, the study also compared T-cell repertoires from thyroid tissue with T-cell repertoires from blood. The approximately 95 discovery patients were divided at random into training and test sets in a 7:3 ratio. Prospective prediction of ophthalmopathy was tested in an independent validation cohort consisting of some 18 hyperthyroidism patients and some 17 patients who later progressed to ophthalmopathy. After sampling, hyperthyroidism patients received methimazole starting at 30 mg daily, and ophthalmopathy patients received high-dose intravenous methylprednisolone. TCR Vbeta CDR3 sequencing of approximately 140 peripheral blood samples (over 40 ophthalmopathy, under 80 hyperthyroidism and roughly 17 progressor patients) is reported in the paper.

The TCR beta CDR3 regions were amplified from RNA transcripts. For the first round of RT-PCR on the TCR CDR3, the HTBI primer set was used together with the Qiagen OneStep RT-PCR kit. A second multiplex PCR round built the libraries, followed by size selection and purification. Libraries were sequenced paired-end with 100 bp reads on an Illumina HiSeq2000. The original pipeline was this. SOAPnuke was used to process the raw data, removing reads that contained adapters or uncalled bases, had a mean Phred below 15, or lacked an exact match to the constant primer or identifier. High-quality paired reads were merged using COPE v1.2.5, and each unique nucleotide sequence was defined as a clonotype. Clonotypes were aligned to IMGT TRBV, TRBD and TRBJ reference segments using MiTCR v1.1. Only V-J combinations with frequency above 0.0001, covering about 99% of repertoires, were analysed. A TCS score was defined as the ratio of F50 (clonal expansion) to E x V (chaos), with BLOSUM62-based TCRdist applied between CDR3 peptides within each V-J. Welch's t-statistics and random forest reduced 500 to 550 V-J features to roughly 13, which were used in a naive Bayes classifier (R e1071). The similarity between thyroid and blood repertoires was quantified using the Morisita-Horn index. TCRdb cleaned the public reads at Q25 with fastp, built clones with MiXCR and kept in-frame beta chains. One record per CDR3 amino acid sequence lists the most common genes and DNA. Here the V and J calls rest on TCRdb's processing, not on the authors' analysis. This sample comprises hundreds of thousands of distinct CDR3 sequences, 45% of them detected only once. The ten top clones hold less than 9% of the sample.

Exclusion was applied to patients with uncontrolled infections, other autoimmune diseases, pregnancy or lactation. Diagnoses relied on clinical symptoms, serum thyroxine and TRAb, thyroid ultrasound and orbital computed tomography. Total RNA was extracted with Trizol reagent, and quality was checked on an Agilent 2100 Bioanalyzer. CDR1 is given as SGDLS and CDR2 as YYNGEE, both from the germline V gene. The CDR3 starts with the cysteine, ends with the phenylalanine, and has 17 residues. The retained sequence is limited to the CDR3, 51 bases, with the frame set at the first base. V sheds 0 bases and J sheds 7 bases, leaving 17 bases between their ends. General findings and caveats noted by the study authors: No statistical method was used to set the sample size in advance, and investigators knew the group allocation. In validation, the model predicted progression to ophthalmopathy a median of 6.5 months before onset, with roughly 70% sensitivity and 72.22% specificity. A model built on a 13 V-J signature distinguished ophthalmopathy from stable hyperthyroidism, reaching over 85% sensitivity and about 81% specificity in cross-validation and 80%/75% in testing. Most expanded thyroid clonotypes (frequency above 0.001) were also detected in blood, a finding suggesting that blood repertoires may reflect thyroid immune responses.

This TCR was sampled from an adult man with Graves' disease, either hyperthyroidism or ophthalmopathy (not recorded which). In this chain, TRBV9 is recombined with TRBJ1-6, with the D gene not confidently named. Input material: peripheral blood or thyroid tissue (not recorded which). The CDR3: CASSVASGSSVNSPLHF. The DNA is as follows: TGTGCCAGCAGCGTAGCTTCAGGTTCATCCGTCAATTCACCCCTCCACTTT. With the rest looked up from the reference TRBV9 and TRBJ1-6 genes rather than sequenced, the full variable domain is DSGVTQTPKHLITATGQRVTLRCSPRSGDLSVYWYQQSLDQGLQFLIQYYNGEERAKGNILERFSAQQFPDLHSELNLSSLELGDSALYFCASSVASGSSVNSPLHFGNGTRLTVT.